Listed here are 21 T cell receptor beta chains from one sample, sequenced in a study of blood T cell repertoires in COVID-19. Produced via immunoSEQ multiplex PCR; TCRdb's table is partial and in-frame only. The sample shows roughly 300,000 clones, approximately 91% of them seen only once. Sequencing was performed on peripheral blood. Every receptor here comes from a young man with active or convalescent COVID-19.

The CDR3 bases are TGCGCCAGCAGCTTGATACAGGGGGCCGGCTATGGCTACACCTTC. Encoded protein: CASSLIQGAGYGYTF. The V and J genes are TRBV5-1 and TRBJ1-2; 9 bases line up with TRBD1. V trimming: 1 base; J trimming: 4 bases; junction bases outside the gene matches: 5. CDR3 size: 15 residues. CDR1 SGHRS and CDR2 YFSETQ come from the germline V gene.

As DNA, the CDR3 is TGTGCCAGCACTAGCGGATACACAGATACGCAGTATTTT. This sequence encodes CASTSGYTDTQYF. V is TRBV27 and J is TRBJ2-3, with 7 bases lining up with TRBD2. Trimming at V came to 7 bases and at J to 2 bases, leaving 3 bases not matched to a gene. This CDR3 is 13 amino acids long. Per germline, CDR1 MNHEY and CDR2 SMNVEV (reference sequence).

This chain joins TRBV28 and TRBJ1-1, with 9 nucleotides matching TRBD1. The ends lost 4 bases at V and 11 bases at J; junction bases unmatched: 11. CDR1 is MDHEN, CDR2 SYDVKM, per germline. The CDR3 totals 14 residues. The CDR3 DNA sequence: TGTGCCAGCAGTTCCAACCGGGACAGGGTTGTGGCTTTCTTT. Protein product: CASSSNRDRVVAFF.

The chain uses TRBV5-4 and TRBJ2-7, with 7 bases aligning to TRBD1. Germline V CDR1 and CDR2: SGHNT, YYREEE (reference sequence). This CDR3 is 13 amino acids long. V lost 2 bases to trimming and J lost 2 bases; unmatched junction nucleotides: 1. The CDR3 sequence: CASSLRGPYEQYF. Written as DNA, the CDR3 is TGTGCCAGCAGCTTAAGGGGGCCCTACGAGCAGTACTTC.

The DNA for the CDR3 is TGTGCCAGCTCAGAGAGGACAGGGGCTCGAAACACCATATATTTT. Translation gives CASSERTGARNTIYF. This chain joins TRBV18 and TRBJ1-3, with 9 bases aligning to TRBD1. The CDR3 covers 15 residues. Germline V gives CDR1 KGHSH, CDR2 LQKENI. V shed 5 bases and J 5 bases; nucleotides not matched to a gene: 7.

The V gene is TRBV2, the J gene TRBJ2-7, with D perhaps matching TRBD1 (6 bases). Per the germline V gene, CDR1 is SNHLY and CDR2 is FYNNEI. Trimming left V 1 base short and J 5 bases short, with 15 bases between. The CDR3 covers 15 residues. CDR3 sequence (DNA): TGTGCCAGCAGTGAAGAACAGGGAAGGAGACACGAGCAGTACTTC. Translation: CASSEEQGRRHEQYF.

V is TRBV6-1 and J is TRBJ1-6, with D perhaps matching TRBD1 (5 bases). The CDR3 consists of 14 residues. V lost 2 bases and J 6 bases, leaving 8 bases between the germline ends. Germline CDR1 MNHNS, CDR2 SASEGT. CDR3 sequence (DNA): TGTGCCAGCAGTGAATTCGGGGGTAATTCACCCCTCCACTTT. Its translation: CASSEFGGNSPLHF.

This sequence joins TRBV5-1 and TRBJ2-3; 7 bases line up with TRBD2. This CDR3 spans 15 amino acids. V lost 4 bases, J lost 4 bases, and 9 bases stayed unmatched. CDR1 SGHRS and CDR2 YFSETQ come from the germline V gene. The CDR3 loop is CASSLGGRAADTQYF. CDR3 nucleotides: TGCGCCAGCAGCCTCGGGGGGAGAGCTGCAGATACGCAGTATTTT. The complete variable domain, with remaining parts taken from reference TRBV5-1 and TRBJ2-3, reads KAGVTQTPRYLIKTRGQQVTLSCSPISGHRSVSWYQQTPGQGLQFLFEYFSETQRNKGNFPGRFSGRQFSNSRSEMNVSTLELGDSALYLCASSLGGRAADTQYFGPGTRLTVL.

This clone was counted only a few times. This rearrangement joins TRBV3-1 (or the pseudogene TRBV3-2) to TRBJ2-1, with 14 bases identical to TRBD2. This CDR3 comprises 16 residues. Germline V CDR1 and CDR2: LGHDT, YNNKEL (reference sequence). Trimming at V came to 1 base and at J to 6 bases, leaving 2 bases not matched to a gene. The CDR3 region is CASSQAGLAGGNEQFF. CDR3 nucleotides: TGTGCCAGCAGCCAAGCCGGACTAGCGGGAGGCAATGAGCAGTTCTTC.

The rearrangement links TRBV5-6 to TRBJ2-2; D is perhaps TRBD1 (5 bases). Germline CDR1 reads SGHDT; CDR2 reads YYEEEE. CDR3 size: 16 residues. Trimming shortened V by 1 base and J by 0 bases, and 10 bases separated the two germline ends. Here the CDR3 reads CASSLLSDTNTGELFF. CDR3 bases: TGTGCCAGCAGCTTGCTGTCGGACACGAACACCGGGGAGCTGTTTTTT.

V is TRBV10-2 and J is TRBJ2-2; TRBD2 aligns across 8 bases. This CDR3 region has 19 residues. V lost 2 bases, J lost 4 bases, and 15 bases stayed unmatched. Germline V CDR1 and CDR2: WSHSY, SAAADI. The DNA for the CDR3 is TGCGCCAGCAGTGAGCCTCGGGGGGCGGGAGGTAGGACCACCGGGGAGCTGTTTTTT. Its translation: CASSEPRGAGGRTTGELFF.

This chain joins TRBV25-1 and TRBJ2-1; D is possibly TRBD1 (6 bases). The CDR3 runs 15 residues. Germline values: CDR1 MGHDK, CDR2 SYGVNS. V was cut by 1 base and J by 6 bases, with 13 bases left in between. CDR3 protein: CASSELSGRGNEQFF. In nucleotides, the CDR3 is TGTGCCAGCAGTGAATTATCTGGCAGGGGCAATGAGCAGTTCTTC.

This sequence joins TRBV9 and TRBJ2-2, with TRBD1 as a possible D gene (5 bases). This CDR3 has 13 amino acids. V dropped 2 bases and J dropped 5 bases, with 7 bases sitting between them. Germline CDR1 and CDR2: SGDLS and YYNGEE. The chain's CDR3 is CASSVAGTGELFF. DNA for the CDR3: TGTGCCAGCAGCGTGGCAGGGACCGGGGAGCTGTTTTTT.

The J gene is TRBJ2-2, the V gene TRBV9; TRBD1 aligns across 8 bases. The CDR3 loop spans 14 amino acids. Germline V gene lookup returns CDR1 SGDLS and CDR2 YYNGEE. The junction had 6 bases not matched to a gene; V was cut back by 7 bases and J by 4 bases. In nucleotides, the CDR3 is TGTGCCAGCGGGCGGACAGGGAGCACCGGGGAGCTGTTTTTT. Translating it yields CASGRTGSTGELFF.

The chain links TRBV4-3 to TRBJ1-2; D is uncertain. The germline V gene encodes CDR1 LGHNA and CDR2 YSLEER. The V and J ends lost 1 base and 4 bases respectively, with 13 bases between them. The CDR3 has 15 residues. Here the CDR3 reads CASSQGTGNLYGYTF. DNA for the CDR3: TGCGCCAGCAGCCAAGGTACCGGGAACCTCTATGGCTACACCTTC.

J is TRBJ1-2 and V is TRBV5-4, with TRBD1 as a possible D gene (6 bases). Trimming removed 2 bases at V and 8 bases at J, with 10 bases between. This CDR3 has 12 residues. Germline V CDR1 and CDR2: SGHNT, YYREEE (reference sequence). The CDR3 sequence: CASSFTGSGYTF. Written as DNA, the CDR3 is TGTGCCAGCAGCTTCACAGGGTCCGGCTACACCTTC.

The CDR3 loop reads CASSLGLVAGELFF. The CDR3 DNA follows: TGTGCCAGCAGCTTAGGACTAGTGGCCGGGGAGCTGTTTTTT. The rearrangement uses TRBV11-2 and TRBJ2-2, with a tentative D call TRBD2 (6 bases). CDR3 length: 14 amino acids. Between the trimmed V and J ends, which lost 1 base and 6 bases, there was a span of 9 bases. Germline CDR1 and CDR2: SGHAT and FQNNGV. Filled out from reference TRBV11-2 and TRBJ2-2, the complete variable domain reads EAGVAQSPRYKIIEKRQSVAFWCNPISGHATLYWYQQILGQGPKLLIQFQNNGVVDDSQLPKDRFSAERLKGVDSTLKIQPAKLEDSAVYLCASSLGLVAGELFFGEGSRLTVL.

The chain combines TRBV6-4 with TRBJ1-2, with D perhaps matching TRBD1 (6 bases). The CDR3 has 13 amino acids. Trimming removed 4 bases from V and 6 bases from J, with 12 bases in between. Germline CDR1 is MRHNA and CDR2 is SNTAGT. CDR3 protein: CASSVRPGDGYTF. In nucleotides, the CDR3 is TGTGCCAGCAGTGTACGGCCAGGGGATGGCTACACCTTC.

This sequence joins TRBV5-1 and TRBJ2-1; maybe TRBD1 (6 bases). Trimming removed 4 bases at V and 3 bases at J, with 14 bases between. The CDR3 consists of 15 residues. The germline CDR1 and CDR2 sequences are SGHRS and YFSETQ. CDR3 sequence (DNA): TGCGCCAGCAGCCCTCCGGGACAAGTCTACAATGAGCAGTTCTTC. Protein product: CASSPPGQVYNEQFF.

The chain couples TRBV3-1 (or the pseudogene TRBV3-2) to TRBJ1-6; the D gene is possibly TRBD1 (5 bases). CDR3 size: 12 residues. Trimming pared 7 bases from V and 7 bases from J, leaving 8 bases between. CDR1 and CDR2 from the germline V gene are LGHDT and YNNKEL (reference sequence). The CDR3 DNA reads TGTGCCAGCACGAACAGGAATTCACCCCTCCACTTT. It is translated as CASTNRNSPLHF.

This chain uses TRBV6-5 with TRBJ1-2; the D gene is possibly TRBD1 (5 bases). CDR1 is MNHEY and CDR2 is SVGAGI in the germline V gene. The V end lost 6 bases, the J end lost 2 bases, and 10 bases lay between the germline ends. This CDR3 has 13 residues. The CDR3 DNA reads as TGTGCCAGCAGCTGGACACAAAACTATGGCTACACCTTC. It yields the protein CASSWTQNYGYTF.